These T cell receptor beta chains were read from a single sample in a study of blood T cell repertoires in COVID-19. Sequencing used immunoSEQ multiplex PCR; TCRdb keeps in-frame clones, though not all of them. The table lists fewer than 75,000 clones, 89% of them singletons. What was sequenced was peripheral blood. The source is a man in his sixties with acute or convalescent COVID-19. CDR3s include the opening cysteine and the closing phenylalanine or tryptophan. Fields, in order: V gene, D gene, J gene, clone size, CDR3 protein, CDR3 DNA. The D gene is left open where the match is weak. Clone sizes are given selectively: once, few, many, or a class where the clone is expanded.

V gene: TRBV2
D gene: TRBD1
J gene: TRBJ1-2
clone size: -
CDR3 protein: CASSASTGGAFGYTF
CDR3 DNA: TGTGCCAGCAGTGCCTCAACAGGGGGCGCCTTTGGCTACACCTTC

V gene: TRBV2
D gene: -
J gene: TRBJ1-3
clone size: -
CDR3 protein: CASSEAQSGNTIYF
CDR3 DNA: TGTGCCAGCAGTGAGGCCCAATCTGGAAACACCATATATTTT

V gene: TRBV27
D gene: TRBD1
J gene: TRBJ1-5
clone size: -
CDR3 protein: CASSPGQGGQPQHF
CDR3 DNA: TGTGCCAGCAGTCCCGGACAGGGGGGTCAGCCCCAGCATTTT

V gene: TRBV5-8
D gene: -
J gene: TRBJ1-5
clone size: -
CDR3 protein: CASSRPGFRNQPQHF
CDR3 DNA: TGTGCCAGCAGCAGGCCAGGGTTTCGCAATCAGCCCCAGCATTTT

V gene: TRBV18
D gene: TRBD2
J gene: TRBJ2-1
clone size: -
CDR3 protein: CASSPSGGAGNEQFF
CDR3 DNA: TGTGCCAGCTCACCATCCGGGGGGGCGGGGAATGAGCAGTTCTTC

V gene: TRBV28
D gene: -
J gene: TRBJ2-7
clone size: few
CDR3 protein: CASSFSLVRLSYEQYF
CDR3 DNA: TGTGCCAGCAGTTTTAGTTTAGTCAGGCTCTCCTACGAGCAGTACTTC

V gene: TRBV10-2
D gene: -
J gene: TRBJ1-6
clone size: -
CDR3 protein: CASSELLKGRLHF
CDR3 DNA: TGCGCCAGCAGTGAACTTTTAAAGGGGCGCCTCCACTTT

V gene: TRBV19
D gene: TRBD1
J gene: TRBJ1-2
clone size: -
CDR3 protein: CATQGGQGANYTF
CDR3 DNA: TGTGCCACCCAAGGGGGACAGGGTGCAAACTACACCTTC

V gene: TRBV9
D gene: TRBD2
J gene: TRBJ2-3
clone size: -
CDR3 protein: CASSRGGDGTDTQYF
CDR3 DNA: TGTGCCAGCAGCCGGGGGGGAGACGGCACAGATACGCAGTATTTT

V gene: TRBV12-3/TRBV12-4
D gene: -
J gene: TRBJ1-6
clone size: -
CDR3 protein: CASTPGGHELHF
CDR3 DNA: TGTGCCAGCACCCCGGGGGGACACGAGCTCCACTTT

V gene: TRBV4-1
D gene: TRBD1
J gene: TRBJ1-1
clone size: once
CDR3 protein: CASSQAPNRDRNTEAFF
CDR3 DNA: TGCGCCAGCAGCCAAGCCCCCAACCGGGACAGGAACACTGAAGCTTTCTTT

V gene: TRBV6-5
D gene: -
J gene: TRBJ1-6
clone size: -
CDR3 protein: CASRLGAVDNSPLHF
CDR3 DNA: TGTGCCAGCCGCCTGGGTGCGGTTGATAATTCACCCCTCCACTTT

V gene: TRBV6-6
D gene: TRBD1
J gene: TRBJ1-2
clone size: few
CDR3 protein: CASSYSATGNGYTF
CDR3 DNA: TGTGCCAGCAGTTACTCAGCGACAGGGAATGGCTACACCTTC

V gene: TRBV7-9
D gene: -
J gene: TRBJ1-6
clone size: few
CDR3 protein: CASSRSGTDPLHLHF
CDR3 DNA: TGTGCCAGCAGCAGGTCCGGGACTGATCCTCTGCACCTCCACTTT

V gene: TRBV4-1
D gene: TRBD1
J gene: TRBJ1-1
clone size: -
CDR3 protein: CASSSRQGLNTEAFF
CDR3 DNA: TGCGCCAGCAGCTCCCGACAGGGACTGAACACTGAAGCTTTCTTT

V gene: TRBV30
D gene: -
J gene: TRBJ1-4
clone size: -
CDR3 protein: CAWSRGQGEKLFF
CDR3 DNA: TGTGCCTGGAGTCGAGGGCAAGGTGAAAAACTGTTTTTT

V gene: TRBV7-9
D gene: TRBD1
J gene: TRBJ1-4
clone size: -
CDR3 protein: CATLPLTGVYEKLFF
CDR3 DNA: TGTGCCACCTTGCCACTGACAGGGGTTTATGAAAAACTGTTTTTT

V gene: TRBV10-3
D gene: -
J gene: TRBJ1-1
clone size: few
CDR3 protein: CAISARTGFEAFF
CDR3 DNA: TGTGCCATCAGTGCCCGGACGGGGTTTGAAGCTTTCTTT

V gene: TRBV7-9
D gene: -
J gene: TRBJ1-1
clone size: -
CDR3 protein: CASSPWTVPRLKNTEAFF
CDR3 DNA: TGTGCCAGCAGCCCCTGGACAGTTCCACGGCTAAAGAACACTGAAGCTTTCTTT

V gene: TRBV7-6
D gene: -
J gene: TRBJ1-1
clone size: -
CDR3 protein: CASDLTGEAFF
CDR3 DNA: TGTGCCAGTGATCTAACAGGGGAAGCTTTCTTT

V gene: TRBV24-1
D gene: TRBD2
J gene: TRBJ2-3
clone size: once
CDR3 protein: CATSDFRLAGKAPGSFTDTQYF
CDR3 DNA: TGTGCCACCAGTGATTTTAGACTAGCGGGGAAAGCCCCCGGTTCGTTCACAGATACGCAGTATTTT

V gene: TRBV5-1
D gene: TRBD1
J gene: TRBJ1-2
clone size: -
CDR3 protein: CASSSGQGWSYGYTF
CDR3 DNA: TGCGCCAGCAGCTCCGGACAGGGATGGTCCTATGGCTACACCTTC

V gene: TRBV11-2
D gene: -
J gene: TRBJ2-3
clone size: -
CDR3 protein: CASSLGSGLRGTSTDTQYF
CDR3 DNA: TGTGCCAGCAGCTTAGGTTCAGGCCTCAGGGGTACTAGCACAGATACGCAGTATTTT

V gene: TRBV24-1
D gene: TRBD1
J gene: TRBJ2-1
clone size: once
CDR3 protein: CATSDLMDRGSGSYNEQFF
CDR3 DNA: TGTGCCACCAGTGATTTAATGGACAGGGGTTCGGGCTCCTACAATGAGCAGTTCTTC

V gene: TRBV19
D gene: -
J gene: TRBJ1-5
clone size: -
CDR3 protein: CASSIVTGNQPQHF
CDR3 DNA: TGTGCCAGTAGTATAGTAACAGGCAATCAGCCCCAGCATTTT

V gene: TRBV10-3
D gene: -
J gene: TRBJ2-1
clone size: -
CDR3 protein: CAISERAYNEQFF
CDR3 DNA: TGTGCCATCAGTGAGAGAGCCTACAATGAGCAGTTCTTC

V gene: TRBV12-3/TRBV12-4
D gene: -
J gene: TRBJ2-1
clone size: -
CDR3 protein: CASSLVGTEQFF
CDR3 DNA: TGTGCCAGCAGTTTAGTTGGGACAGAGCAGTTCTTC

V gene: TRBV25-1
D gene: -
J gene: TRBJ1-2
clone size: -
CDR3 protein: CASSAISVSGYTF
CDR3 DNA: TGTGCCAGCAGTGCCATTTCCGTTAGCGGCTACACCTTC

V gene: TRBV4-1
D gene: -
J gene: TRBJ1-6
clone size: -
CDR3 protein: CASSQDSGFWRNSPLHF
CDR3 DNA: TGCGCCAGCAGCCAAGATTCGGGTTTTTGGCGGAATTCACCCCTCCACTTT

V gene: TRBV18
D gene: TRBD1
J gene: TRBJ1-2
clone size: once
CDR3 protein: CASSPSGTGGSNYGYTF
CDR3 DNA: TGTGCCAGCTCACCGTCCGGGACAGGGGGCTCTAACTATGGCTACACCTTC

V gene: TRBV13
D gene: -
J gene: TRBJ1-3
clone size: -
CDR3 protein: CASARGGNSGNTIYF
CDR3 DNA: TGTGCCAGCGCCCGGGGGGGAAACTCTGGAAACACCATATATTTT

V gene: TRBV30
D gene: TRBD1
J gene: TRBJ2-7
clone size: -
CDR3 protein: CAWSVGTGFNEQYF
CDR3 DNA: TGTGCCTGGAGTGTCGGGACAGGGTTCAACGAGCAGTACTTC

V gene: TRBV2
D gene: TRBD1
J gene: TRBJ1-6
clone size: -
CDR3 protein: CASRRQGQSPLHF
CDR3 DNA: TGTGCCAGCAGACGACAGGGTCAATCACCCCTCCACTTT

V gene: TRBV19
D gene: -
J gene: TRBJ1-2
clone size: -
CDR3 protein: CASSIRGPLGYGYTF
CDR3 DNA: TGTGCCAGTAGTATCCGAGGGCCCTTAGGGTATGGCTACACCTTC

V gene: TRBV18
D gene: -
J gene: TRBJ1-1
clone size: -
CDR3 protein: CASSPPGGAEAFF
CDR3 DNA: TGTGCCAGCTCACCACCCGGGGGTGCTGAAGCTTTCTTT

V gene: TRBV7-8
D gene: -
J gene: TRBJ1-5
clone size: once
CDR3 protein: CASSLAGRTDSNQPQHF
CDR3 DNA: TGTGCCAGCAGCTTAGCGGGGAGAACTGATAGCAATCAGCCCCAGCATTTT

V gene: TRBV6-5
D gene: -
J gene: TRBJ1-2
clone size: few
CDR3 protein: CASNSPGNGYTF
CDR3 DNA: TGTGCCAGCAATTCCCCAGGAAATGGCTACACCTTC

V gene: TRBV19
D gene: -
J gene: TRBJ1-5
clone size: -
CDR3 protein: CASSIAAGVQPQHF
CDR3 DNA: TGTGCCAGTAGTATCGCCGCGGGAGTTCAGCCCCAGCATTTT

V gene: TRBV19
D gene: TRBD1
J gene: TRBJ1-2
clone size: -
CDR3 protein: CASSGTGTGKLNYGYTF
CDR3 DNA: TGTGCCAGTAGTGGAACCGGGACAGGGAAGCTGAACTATGGCTACACCTTC

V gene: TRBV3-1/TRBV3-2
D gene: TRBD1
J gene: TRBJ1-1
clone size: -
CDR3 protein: CASSRLRGTGATEAFF
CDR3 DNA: TGTGCCAGCAGCCGCCTCAGGGGGACAGGGGCCACTGAAGCTTTCTTT

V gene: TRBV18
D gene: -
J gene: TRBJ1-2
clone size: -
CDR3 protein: CASSPTGGRGVYGYTF
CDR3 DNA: TGTGCCAGCTCACCCACAGGAGGGCGAGGGGTATATGGCTACACCTTC

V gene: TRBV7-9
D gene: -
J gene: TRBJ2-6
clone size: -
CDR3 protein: CASSHARGSGANVLTF
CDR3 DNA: TGTGCCAGCAGCCACGCCCGGGGGTCTGGGGCCAACGTCCTGACTTTC

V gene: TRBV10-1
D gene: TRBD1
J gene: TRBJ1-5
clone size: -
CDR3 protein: CASSELFHRGNPFNQPQHF
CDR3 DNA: TGCGCCAGCAGTGAGTTATTTCACAGGGGGAATCCCTTCAATCAGCCCCAGCATTTT

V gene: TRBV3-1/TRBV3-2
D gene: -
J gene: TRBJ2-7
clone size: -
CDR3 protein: CASSQGSVGSYEQYF
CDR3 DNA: TGTGCCAGCAGCCAAGGATCGGTCGGCTCCTACGAGCAGTACTTC

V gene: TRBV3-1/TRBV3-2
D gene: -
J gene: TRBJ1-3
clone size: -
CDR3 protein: CASSQDPGRLSGNTIYF
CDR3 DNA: TGTGCCAGCAGCCAAGATCCCGGCAGGCTCTCTGGAAACACCATATATTTT

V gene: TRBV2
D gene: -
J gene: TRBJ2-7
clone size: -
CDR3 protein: CASTGPGFEQYF
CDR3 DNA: TGTGCCAGCACCGGACCAGGGTTCGAGCAGTACTTC

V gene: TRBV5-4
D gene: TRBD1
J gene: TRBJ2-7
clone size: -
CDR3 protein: CASSAGQVVYEQYF
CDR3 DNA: TGTGCCAGCAGCGCGGGACAGGTCGTCTACGAGCAGTACTTC

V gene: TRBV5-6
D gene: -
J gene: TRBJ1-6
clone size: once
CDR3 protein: CASSYFKLGGDSPLHF
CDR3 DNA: TGTGCCAGCAGCTACTTCAAGCTAGGAGGAGATTCACCCCTCCACTTT

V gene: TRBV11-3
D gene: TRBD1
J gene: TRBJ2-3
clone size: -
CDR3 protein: CASSSRRDRGTDTQYF
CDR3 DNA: TGTGCCAGCAGCTCCAGAAGGGACAGAGGCACAGATACGCAGTATTTT

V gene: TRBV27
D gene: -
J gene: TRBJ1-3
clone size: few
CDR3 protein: CASSLGRAGNTIYF
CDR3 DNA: TGTGCCAGCAGTTTAGGCAGGGCTGGAAACACCATATATTTT

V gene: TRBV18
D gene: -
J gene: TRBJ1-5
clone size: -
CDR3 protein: CASSPSNRDLSNQPQHF
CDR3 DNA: TGTGCCAGCTCCCCCTCAAACAGGGACCTCAGCAATCAGCCCCAGCATTTT

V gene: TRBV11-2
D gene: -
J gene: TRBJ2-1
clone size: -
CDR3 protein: CASSLGLLSGEQFF
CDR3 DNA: TGTGCCAGCAGCTTGGGACTTCTCTCGGGGGAGCAGTTCTTC

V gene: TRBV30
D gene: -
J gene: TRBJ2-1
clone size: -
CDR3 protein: CAWSVWGTTVGDEQFF
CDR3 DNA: TGTGCCTGGAGTGTATGGGGGACAACGGTTGGGGATGAGCAGTTCTTC

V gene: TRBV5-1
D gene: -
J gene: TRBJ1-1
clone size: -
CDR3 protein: CASSPQMNTEAFF
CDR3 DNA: TGCGCCAGCAGCCCACAAATGAACACTGAAGCTTTCTTT

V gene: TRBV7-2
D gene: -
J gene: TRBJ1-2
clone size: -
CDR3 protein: CASSLVNRDYGYTF
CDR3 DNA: TGTGCCAGCAGCTTAGTGAACAGGGACTATGGCTACACCTTC